Shown below are 13 T cell receptor beta chains from a single sample sequenced in a study of PD-L1 blockade in urothelial cancer. Produced via immunoSEQ multiplex PCR; TCRdb's table is partial and in-frame only. The data contain tens of thousands of clones, 60% to 85% of them seen just once; the ten biggest clones take up approximately 3.3%. The sample was PBMCs, taken around atezolizumab (anti-PD-L1) treatment. The receptors shown here come from a man in his sixties or seventies with urothelial cancer.

The J gene is TRBJ2-1, the V gene TRBV4-3; 12 bases align to TRBD2. Germline V gene sequence: CDR1 LGHNA, CDR2 YSLEER. The junction had 6 bases not matched to a gene; V was cut back by 1 base and J by 8 bases. CDR3 size: 16 residues. CDR3 bases: TGCGCCAGCAGCCAAGTAGGCGCTAGCGGGAGGGATGAGCAGTTCTTC. Translation: CASSQVGASGRDEQFF.

The CDR3 sequence: CASSGTGKMSYEQYF. The CDR3 coding sequence is TGTGCCAGTAGCGGGACAGGGAAAATGTCCTACGAGCAGTACTTC. The chain combines TRBV19 with TRBJ2-7, with 9 bases fitting TRBD1. CDR1 LNHDA and CDR2 SQIVND come from the germline V gene (reference sequence). The V and J ends lost 6 bases and 1 base, in that order; junction bases with no gene match: 7. The CDR3 sequence is 15 residues long.

The chain uses TRBV10-3 and TRBJ2-1; 9 positions agree with TRBD2. V lost 3 bases, J lost 9 bases, and 9 bases stayed unmatched. The germline V gene encodes CDR1 ENHRY and CDR2 SYGVKD. There are 15 residues in the CDR3. Here the CDR3 reads CAISDGGGLASEQFF. CDR3 DNA: TGTGCCATCAGTGACGGTGGGGGACTAGCAAGTGAGCAGTTCTTC.

In this sample, this clone turned up a few times. This chain joins TRBV5-6 and TRBJ2-7, with 8 positions matching TRBD2. This CDR3 region has 13 residues. CDR1 and CDR2 (germline): SGHDT, YYEEEE. V lost 4 bases and J lost 12; bases outside the gene matches: 12. CDR3 in DNA: TGTGCCAGCAGCGGCGAACGGGGGGGGGTTCTGTACTTC. Its protein is CASSGERGGVLYF.

V gene TRBV7-6 combines with J gene TRBJ1-5; no definite D call. The V gene's germline CDR1 is SGHVS and CDR2 FNYEAQ. V dropped 2 bases and J dropped 0 bases, with 17 bases sitting between them. This CDR3 spans 18 amino acids. The CDR3 here is CASSLKTPNPYSNQPQHF. The CDR3 nucleotides are TGTGCCAGCAGCTTAAAAACCCCTAACCCTTATAGCAATCAGCCCCAGCATTTT.

This chain joins TRBV7-3 and TRBJ2-1, with D perhaps matching TRBD1 (5 bases). The CDR3 runs 12 residues. Germline V gene data show CDR1 as SGHTA and CDR2 as FQGTGA. Trimming left V 5 bases short and J 8 bases short, with 10 bases between. CDR3 protein: CASSDQGDEQFF. Written as DNA, the CDR3 is TGTGCCAGCAGCGACCAGGGTGATGAGCAGTTCTTC. The full variable domain, rest sourced from reference TRBV7-3 and TRBJ2-1, is GAGVSQTPSNKVTEKGKYVELRCDPISGHTALYWYRQSLGQGPEFLIYFQGTGAADDSGLPNDRFFAVRPEGSVSTLKIQRTERGDSAVYLCASSDQGDEQFFGPGTRLTVL.

In this sample, this clone turned up once. This chain uses TRBV10-3 with TRBJ2-7, with D possibly being TRBD1 (6 bases). Germline V gene sequence: CDR1 ENHRY, CDR2 SYGVKD. This CDR3 region has 14 residues. The ends were cut back, 10 bases at V and 1 base at J, with 17 bases in the middle. In DNA, the CDR3 is TGTGCCACCCAAACCGGGACACGATCCTACGAGCAGTACTTC. Translation: CATQTGTRSYEQYF.

The CDR3 is CASSLGTGHQETQYF. The CDR3 DNA sequence: TGTGCCAGCAGCTTGGGGACAGGGCACCAAGAGACCCAGTACTTC. J is TRBJ2-5 and V is TRBV7-9, with 9 bases lining up with TRBD1. J lost 0 bases, V lost 3 bases, and 2 bases had no gene match. Germline CDR1 is SEHNR and CDR2 is FQNEAQ (reference sequence). The length of the CDR3 is 15 residues. The variable domain in full, with the rest retrieved from reference TRBV7-9 and TRBJ2-5, is DTGVSQNPRHKITKRGQNVTFRCDPISEHNRLYWYRQTLGQGPEFLTYFQNEAQLEKSRLLSDRFSAERPKGSFSTLEIQRTEQGDSAMYLCASSLGTGHQETQYFGPGTRLLVL.

This clone showed up just once. J is TRBJ1-2 and V is TRBV7-2; TRBD1 is a possible D gene (5 bases). The germline V gene has CDR1 SGHTA and CDR2 FQGNSA. V was clipped by 1 base and J by 6 bases, with 18 bases between them. The CDR3 contains 16 residues. For the CDR3, the DNA is TGTGCCAGCAGCTTAGATAGCGGGGGGATGCACGATGGCTACACCTTC. Protein product: CASSLDSGGMHDGYTF.

The CDR3 loop reads CASRGQGRNEQFF. Written as DNA, the CDR3 is TGTGCCAGCAGGGGACAGGGCAGAAATGAGCAGTTCTTC. V gene TRBV11-3 combines with J gene TRBJ2-1; 9 positions match TRBD1. This CDR3 has 13 amino acids. Germline V CDR1 and CDR2: SGHNT, YENEEA. V trimming: 6 bases; J trimming: 7 bases; junction bases outside the gene matches: 4.

This chain joins TRBV28 and TRBJ1-1; tentative D call: TRBD1 (5 bases). CDR3 length: 15 residues. Between the trimmed V and J ends, which lost 6 bases and 4 bases, there was a span of 18 bases. Germline V gene lookup returns CDR1 MDHEN and CDR2 SYDVKM. This CDR3 reads CASRASGGWTTEAFF. CDR3 DNA: TGTGCCAGCAGGGCCAGCGGGGGGTGGACCACTGAAGCTTTCTTT.

The rearrangement links TRBV4-1 to TRBJ1-5; D unresolved. This CDR3 region has 17 residues. Trimming shortened V by 3 bases and J by 2 bases, and 17 bases separated the two germline ends. The germline CDR1 and CDR2 sequences are MGHRA and YSYEKL. The CDR3 sequence: CASSQTRSSTGNQPQHF. CDR3 DNA: TGCGCCAGCAGCCAGACAAGAAGCTCTACGGGCAATCAGCCCCAGCATTTT.

This clone was observed a handful of times. The V call is TRBV4-3, the J call TRBJ2-1, with 15 bases matching TRBD2. Trimming at V came to 4 bases and at J to 7 bases, leaving 5 bases not matched to a gene. Germline V gene sequence: CDR1 LGHNA, CDR2 YSLEER. The CDR3 totals 16 residues. The CDR3 nucleotides are TGCGCCAGCAGCCCGAGAGGACTAGCGGGAGGGAATGAGCAGTTCTTC. Translating gives CASSPRGLAGGNEQFF.